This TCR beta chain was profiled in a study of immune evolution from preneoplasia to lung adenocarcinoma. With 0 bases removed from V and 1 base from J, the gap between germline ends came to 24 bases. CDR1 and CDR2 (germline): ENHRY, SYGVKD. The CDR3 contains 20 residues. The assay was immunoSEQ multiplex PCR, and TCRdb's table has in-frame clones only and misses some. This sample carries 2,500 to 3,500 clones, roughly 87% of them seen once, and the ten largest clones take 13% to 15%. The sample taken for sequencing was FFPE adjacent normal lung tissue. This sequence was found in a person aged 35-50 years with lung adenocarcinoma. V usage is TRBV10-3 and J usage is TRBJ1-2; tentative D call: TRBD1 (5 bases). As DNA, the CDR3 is TGTGCCATCAGTGAGTCGCGATTGGACCAGGTGGGACGAAATAACTATGGCTACACCTTC. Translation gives CAISESRLDQVGRNNYGYTF.